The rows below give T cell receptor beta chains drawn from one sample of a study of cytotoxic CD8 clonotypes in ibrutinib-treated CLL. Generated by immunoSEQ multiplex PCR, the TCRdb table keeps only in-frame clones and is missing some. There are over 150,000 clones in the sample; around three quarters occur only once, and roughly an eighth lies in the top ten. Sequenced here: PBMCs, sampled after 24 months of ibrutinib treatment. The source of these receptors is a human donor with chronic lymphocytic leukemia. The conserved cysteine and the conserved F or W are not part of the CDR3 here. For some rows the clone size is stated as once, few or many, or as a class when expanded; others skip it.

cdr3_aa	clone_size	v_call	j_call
ASSYLGGDTIY	NA	TRBV7-3	TRBJ1-3
ASSVSQGRGTDTQY	once	TRBV5-5	TRBJ2-3
ASSQVITGGTQETQY	NA	TRBV4-2	TRBJ2-5
ASSGAGTSGRFAYEQY	NA	TRBV28	TRBJ2-7
ASSLLRDYNEQF	NA	TRBV27	TRBJ2-1
ASSLFTSGLGEQY	NA	TRBV7-2	TRBJ2-7
ASTPSWGSIRYEQY	NA	TRBV28	TRBJ2-7
ASKKGDRDFRGYT	few	TRBV7-9	TRBJ1-2
ASSRGASNQPQH	few	TRBV27	TRBJ1-5
AWSFGLNTEAF	once	TRBV30	TRBJ1-1
SVSRGGETQY	NA	TRBV29-1	TRBJ2-5
ASSLKPGTQY	NA	TRBV7-3	TRBJ2-3
ASSQDRARQETQY	NA	TRBV4-3	TRBJ2-5